The sequence of this T cell receptor (beta chain) was determined in a study of cytomegalovirus exposure and HLA in healthy donors. This clone has a handful of counts. V shed 5 bases and J 4 bases; nucleotides not matched to a gene: 10. Germline lookup yields CDR1 LNHDA and CDR2 SQIVND (reference sequence). This CDR3 region has 15 residues. Both 60 Vbeta primers and 13 Jbeta primers went into the PCR. The protocol was immunoSEQ multiplex PCR, while the TCRdb copy is restricted to in-frame clones and leaves out a portion. The sample contains about 120,000 clones, around 74% of which appear only once. Sample: PBMCs. The clonotype was recovered from a man in his fifties or sixties in good health and CMV-seropositive. This chain connects TRBV19 to TRBJ1-2; 7 nucleotides align to TRBD1. CDR3: CASSSRGGASYGYTF. The CDR3 region has the DNA TGTGCCAGTAGTTCCCGAGGGGGCGCTTCCTATGGCTACACCTTC.